A single sample is the source of the 19 T cell receptor beta chains below, sequenced in a study of T cells in Graves' hyperthyroidism and ophthalmopathy. RNA transcripts gave rise to amplified TCR beta CDR3 regions. HTBI primers drove first-round RT-PCR of the TCR CDR3. TCRdb used MiXCR to reprocess the multiplex PCR reads, holding one entry per CDR3 protein. The table lists roughly 500,000 distinct CDR3 sequences, approximately 13% of them singletons, with 5.8% in the top ten. The sequenced material came from blood. The receptors derive from a woman between 25 and 40 years old with Graves' hyperthyroidism that later progressed to Graves' ophthalmopathy.

The chain recombines TRBV10-3 with TRBJ2-7, with 13 bases that match TRBD2. V trimming: 6 bases; J trimming: 5 bases; junction bases outside the gene matches: 4. Germline V CDR1 and CDR2: ENHRY, SYGVKD. The CDR3 has 14 residues. The CDR3 region has the DNA TGTGCCATCAGGATTGGACTAGCGGGAGACGAGCAGTACTTC. Protein product: CAIRIGLAGDEQYF.

The chain has TRBV27 and TRBJ2-1, with a tentative D call TRBD1 (6 bases). This CDR3 has 12 residues. Germline loops: CDR1 MNHEY, CDR2 SMNVEV (reference sequence). V was shortened by 8 bases and J by 1 base, with 6 bases between the two germline ends. CDR3 amino acids: CASGQSYNEQFF. The CDR3 region has the DNA TGTGCCAGCGGACAGTCCTACAATGAGCAGTTCTTC.

Many counts were recorded for this clonotype. V gene TRBV30 combines with J gene TRBJ1-5; possible D gene TRBD1, 5 bases. Germline loops: CDR1 GTSNPN, CDR2 SVGIG (reference sequence). V was pared by 4 bases and J by 4 bases, with 11 bases between. The CDR3 spans 13 residues. CDR3 residues: CAWTRQPNQPQHF. The CDR3 nucleotides read TGTGCCTGGACGAGACAGCCTAATCAGCCCCAGCATTTT.

The table lists this clonotype with many counts. The V and J genes are TRBV2 and TRBJ2-7, with D tentatively TRBD1 (5 bases). The CDR3 covers 15 residues. The germline V gene encodes CDR1 SNHLY and CDR2 FYNNEI. V gave up 0 bases and J gave up 1 base, with 10 bases separating them. This chain's CDR3 is CASSEAGDPSYEQYF. The CDR3 nucleotides read TGTGCCAGCAGTGAAGCAGGGGATCCTTCCTACGAGCAGTACTTC. The whole variable domain, remainder taken from reference TRBV2 and TRBJ2-7, is EPEVTQTPSHQVTQMGQEVILRCVPISNHLYFYWYRQILGQKVEFLVSFYNNEISEKSEIFDDQFSVERPDGSNFTLKIRSTKLEDSAMYFCASSEAGDPSYEQYFGPGTRLTVT.

The rearrangement links TRBV10-1 to TRBJ2-3, with 9 bases fitting TRBD2. V was clipped by 8 bases and J by 4 bases; unmatched bases: 7. The CDR3 has 14 amino acids. Per germline, CDR1 WNHNN and CDR2 SYGVQD (reference sequence). In DNA form, the CDR3 reads TGCGCCAGCTCGACTGGCGGGAGGGCAGATACGCAGTATTTT. Protein: CASSTGGRADTQYF.

This clonotype was counted at least ten times. The chain employs TRBV7-3 and TRBJ1-1, with D tentatively TRBD1 (5 bases). Trimming shortened V by 2 bases and J by 1 base, and 8 bases separated the two germline ends. There are 14 residues in the CDR3. The germline CDR1 and CDR2 sequences are SGHTA and FQGTGA. CDR3 in amino acids: CASSLEGPNTEAFF. CDR3 coding DNA: TGTGCCAGCAGCTTAGAGGGGCCGAACACTGAAGCTTTCTTT.

This clonotype turned up a few times. Since a much larger clone is just one base distant, this may be a read error. The chain carries TRBV19 and TRBJ1-2, with 7 bases identical to TRBD1. Unmatched junction bases numbered 8, after V lost 3 bases and J lost 4 bases. Germline values: CDR1 LNHDA, CDR2 SQIVND (reference sequence). This CDR3 spans 15 amino acids. The CDR3 coding sequence is TGTGCCAGTAGTATGCCCGAACGGACAGGCTATGGCTACACCTTC. As protein: CASSMPERTGYGYTF.

This clonotype was recorded a few times. The rearrangement links TRBV7-2 to TRBJ2-5; 16 nucleotides line up with TRBD2. J lost 5 bases, V lost 5 bases, and 11 bases had no gene match. Germline lookup yields CDR1 SGHTA and CDR2 FQGNSA. The CDR3 extends over 18 amino acids. The DNA for the CDR3 is TGTGCCAGCAGCCCTGGGGGGACTAGCGGGAGGGCCGAGGAGACCCAGTACTTC. Translated: CASSPGGTSGRAEETQYF.

Ten or more counts support this clonotype. CDR3 sequence reads: CSVEDGDTYNEQFF. In nucleotides, the CDR3 is TGCAGCGTTGAGGACGGGGACACCTACAATGAGCAGTTCTTC. This chain uses TRBV29-1 with TRBJ2-1, with a tentative D call TRBD1 (6 bases). The CDR3 is 14 residues long. Germline V gene data show CDR1 as SQVTM and CDR2 as ANQGSEA. V was shortened by 3 bases and J by 2 bases, with 11 bases between the two germline ends.

This sequence joins TRBV6-5 and TRBJ1-1; D gene uncertain. The CDR3 sequence is 17 residues long. Germline loops: CDR1 MNHEY, CDR2 SVGAGI. V lost 3 bases and J lost 4, with 21 bases in between. CDR3 region: CASSYSPEAGKGTEAFF. For the CDR3, the DNA is TGTGCCAGCAGTTATAGCCCCGAGGCGGGAAAGGGCACTGAAGCTTTCTTT.

For this clonotype: It may be a read error: a sequence one base away is much more abundant. This sequence joins TRBV3-1 and TRBJ2-3, with a tentative D call TRBD2 (8 bases). This CDR3 is built from 17 residues. V was trimmed by 3 bases and J by 2 bases, leaving 18 bases between them. Germline CDR1 is LGHDT and CDR2 is YNNKEL (reference sequence). The CDR3 nucleotides read TGTGCCAGCAGCCATGTCGGGGGGGACAGTTTCACAGATACGCAGTATTTT. It translates to CASSHVGGDSFTDTQYF.

This clonotype was seen only a few times. The chain links TRBV25-1 to TRBJ1-5; D may be TRBD1 (6 bases). Germline CDR1 MGHDK, CDR2 SYGVNS. The V end lost 7 bases, the J end lost 4 bases, and 26 bases lay between the germline ends. The CDR3 loop spans 18 amino acids. The CDR3 nucleotides are TGTGCCAGCATAATCGAATTTTTCGACAGGAAAAAGAATCAGCCCCAGCATTTT. The encoded protein is CASIIEFFDRKKNQPQHF.

J is TRBJ2-3 and V is TRBV11-2, with D possibly being TRBD2 (5 bases). The germline CDR1 and CDR2 sequences are SGHAT and FQNNGV. Trimming removed 5 bases from V and 2 bases from J, with 8 bases in between. The CDR3 length is 13 residues. The CDR3 region has the DNA TGTGCCAGCAGCCCGGGATACACAGATACGCAGTATTTT. It yields the protein CASSPGYTDTQYF.

This clonotype was seen only once. A clone one base away is much larger, so this may be a read error. The V and J genes are TRBV27 and TRBJ2-2; D is possibly TRBD2 (5 bases). This CDR3 spans 14 amino acids. Trimming took off 10 bases at V and 1 base at J, with 13 bases between the two ends. The germline V gene encodes CDR1 MNHEY and CDR2 SMNVEV (reference sequence). DNA for the CDR3: TGTGCCACCGGAGCGGTTGTGAACACCGGGGAGCTGTTTTTT. It encodes CATGAVVNTGELFF.

This clonotype appeared many times. The V gene is TRBV29-1, the J gene TRBJ2-1; D is uncertain. CDR1 and CDR2 (germline): SQVTM, ANQGSEA. The CDR3 consists of 12 residues. DNA of the CDR3: TGCAGGGTGGAAAGTGCCGGCGATGAGCAGTTCTTC. It codes for CRVESAGDEQFF.

V gene TRBV3-2 combines with J gene TRBJ2-1. TRBV3-2 is a known pseudogene. The CDR3 loop spans 9 amino acids. CDR3 DNA sequence: TGTGCCAGCAGCCAGAAGCAGTTCTTC. Amino acid sequence: CASSQKQFF.

This clonotype was seen more than once but under ten times. The chain employs TRBV20-1 and TRBJ1-3; the D gene is possibly TRBD1 (6 bases). Germline-derived CDR1 and CDR2 are DFQATT and SNEGSKA (reference sequence). The ends were cut back, 6 bases at V and 2 bases at J, with 14 bases in the middle. The CDR3 loop spans 14 amino acids. CDR3 region: CSADPAGAGNTIYF. The CDR3 DNA is TGCAGTGCCGACCCAGCAGGGGCTGGAAACACCATATATTTT.

This clonotype was recorded at least ten times. The chain carries TRBV11-3 and TRBJ2-7, with D hard to call. The CDR3 spans 14 residues. V shed 7 bases and J shed 5 bases, with 18 bases lying between them. Germline loops: CDR1 SGHNT, CDR2 YENEEA. The chain's CDR3 is CASTSLGWRHEQYF. The CDR3 DNA sequence: TGTGCCAGCACCTCCTTGGGGTGGAGACACGAGCAGTACTTC.

This clonotype was seen ten or more times. The V and J genes are TRBV10-3 and TRBJ1-3, with D possibly matching TRBD1 (5 bases). CDR1 and CDR2 from the germline V gene are ENHRY and SYGVKD. There are 13 residues in the CDR3. V was pared by 7 bases and J by 2 bases, with 9 bases between. CDR3 coding DNA: TGTGCCATCATGGGGGTTACTGGAAACACCATATATTTT. It is translated as CAIMGVTGNTIYF.